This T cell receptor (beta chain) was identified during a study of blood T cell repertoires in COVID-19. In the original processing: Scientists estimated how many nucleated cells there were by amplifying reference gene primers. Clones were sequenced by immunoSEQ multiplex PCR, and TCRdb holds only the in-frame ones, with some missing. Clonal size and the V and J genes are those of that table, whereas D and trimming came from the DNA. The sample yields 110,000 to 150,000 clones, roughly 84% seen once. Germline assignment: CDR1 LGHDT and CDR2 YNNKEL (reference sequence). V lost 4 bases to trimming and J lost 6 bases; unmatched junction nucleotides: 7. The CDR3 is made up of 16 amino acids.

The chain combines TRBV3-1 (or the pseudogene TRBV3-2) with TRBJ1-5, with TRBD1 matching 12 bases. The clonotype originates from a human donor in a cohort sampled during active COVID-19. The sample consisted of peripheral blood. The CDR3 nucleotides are TGTGCCAGCAGCCCCGGGACAGGGGGCTTCGGTCAGCCCCAGCATTTT. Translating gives CASSPGTGGFGQPQHF.